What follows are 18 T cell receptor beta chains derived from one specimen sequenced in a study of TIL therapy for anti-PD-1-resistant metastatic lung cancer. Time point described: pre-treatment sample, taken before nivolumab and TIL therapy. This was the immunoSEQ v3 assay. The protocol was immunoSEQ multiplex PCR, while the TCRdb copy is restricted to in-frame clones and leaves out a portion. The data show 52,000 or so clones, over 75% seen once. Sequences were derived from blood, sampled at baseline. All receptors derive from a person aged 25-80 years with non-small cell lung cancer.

CDR3 nucleotide sequence: TGCGCCAGCAGCCCTCACGTATGGAATGAGCAGTTCTTC. It yields the protein CASSPHVWNEQFF. The V gene is TRBV4-1, the J gene TRBJ2-1; D unclear. The CDR3 totals 13 residues. Trimming pared 4 bases from V and 7 bases from J, leaving 11 bases between. Germline V gives CDR1 MGHRA, CDR2 YSYEKL.

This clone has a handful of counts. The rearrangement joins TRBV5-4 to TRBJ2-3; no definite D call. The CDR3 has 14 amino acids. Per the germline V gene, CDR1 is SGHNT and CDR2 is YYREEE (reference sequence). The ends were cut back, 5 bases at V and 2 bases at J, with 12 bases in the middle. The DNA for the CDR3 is TGTGCCAGCAGTCCGATCCCACTCACAGATACGCAGTATTTT. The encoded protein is CASSPIPLTDTQYF. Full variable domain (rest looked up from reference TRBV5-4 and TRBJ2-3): ETGVTQSPTHLIKTRGQQVTLRCSSQSGHNTVSWYQQALGQGPQFIFQYYREEENGRGNFPPRFSGLQFPNYSSELNVNALELDDSALYLCASSPIPLTDTQYFGPGTRLTVL.

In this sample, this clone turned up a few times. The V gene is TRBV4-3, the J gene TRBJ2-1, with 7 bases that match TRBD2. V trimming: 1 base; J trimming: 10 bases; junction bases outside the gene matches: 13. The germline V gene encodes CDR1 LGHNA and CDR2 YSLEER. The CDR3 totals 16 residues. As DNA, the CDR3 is TGCGCCAGCAGCCAAGTTTGGTCTAGCCCCGGGAGGGAGCAGTTCTTC. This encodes CASSQVWSSPGREQFF.

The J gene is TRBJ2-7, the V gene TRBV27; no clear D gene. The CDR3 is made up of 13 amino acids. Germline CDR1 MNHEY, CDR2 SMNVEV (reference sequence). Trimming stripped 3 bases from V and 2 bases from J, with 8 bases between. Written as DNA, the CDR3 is TGTGCCAGCAGTTTTGGACCGACCTACGAGCAGTACTTC. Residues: CASSFGPTYEQYF.

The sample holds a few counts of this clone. As DNA, the CDR3 is TGTGCCAGCAGCCCCGGGGGCTCCACTGGAAACACCATATATTTT. Encoded protein: CASSPGGSTGNTIYF. V and J are TRBV7-9 and TRBJ1-3; possible D gene TRBD1, 6 bases. The ends were cut back, 5 bases at V and 2 bases at J, with 13 bases in the middle. This CDR3 region has 15 residues. The germline V gene has CDR1 SEHNR and CDR2 FQNEAQ (reference sequence).

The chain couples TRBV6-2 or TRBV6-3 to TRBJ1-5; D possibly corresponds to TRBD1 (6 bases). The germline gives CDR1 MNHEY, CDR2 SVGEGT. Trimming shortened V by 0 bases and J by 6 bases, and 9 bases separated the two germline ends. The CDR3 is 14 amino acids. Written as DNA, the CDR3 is TGTGCCAGCAGTTACTCGGGGGGGCCTCAGCCCCAGCATTTT. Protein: CASSYSGGPQPQHF.

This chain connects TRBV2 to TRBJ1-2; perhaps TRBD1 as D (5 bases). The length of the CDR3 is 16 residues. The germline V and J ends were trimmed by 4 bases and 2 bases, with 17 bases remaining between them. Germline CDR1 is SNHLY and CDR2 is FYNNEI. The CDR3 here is CASSVGLPWGNYGYTF. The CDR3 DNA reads TGTGCCAGCAGTGTGGGACTTCCATGGGGAAACTATGGCTACACCTTC. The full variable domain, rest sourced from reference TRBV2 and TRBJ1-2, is EPEVTQTPSHQVTQMGQEVILRCVPISNHLYFYWYRQILGQKVEFLVSFYNNEISEKSEIFDDQFSVERPDGSNFTLKIRSTKLEDSAMYFCASSVGLPWGNYGYTFGSGTRLTVV.

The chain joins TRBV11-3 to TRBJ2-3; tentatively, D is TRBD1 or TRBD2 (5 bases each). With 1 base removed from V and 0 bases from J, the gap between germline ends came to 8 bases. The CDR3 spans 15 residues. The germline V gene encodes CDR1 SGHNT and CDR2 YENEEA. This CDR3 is CASSLAGLSTDTQYF. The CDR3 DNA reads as TGTGCCAGCAGCTTAGCGGGGCTCAGCACAGATACGCAGTATTTT. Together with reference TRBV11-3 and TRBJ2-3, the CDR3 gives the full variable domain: EAGVVQSPRYKIIEKKQPVAFWCNPISGHNTLYWYLQNLGQGPELLIRYENEEAVDDSQLPKDRFSAERLKGVDSTLKIQPAELGDSAVYLCASSLAGLSTDTQYFGPGTRLTVL.

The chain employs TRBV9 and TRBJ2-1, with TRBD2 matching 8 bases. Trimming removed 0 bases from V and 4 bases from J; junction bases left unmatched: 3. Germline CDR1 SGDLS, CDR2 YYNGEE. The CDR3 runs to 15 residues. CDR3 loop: CASSVGGGIYNEQFF. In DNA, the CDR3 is TGTGCCAGCAGCGTAGGCGGGGGGATTTACAATGAGCAGTTCTTC.

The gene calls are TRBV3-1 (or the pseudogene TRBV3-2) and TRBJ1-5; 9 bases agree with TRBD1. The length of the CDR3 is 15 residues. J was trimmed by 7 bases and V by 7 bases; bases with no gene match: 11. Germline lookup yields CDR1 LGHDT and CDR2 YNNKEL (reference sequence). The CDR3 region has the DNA TGTGCCAGCACCCGGGGGGACAGGGAGTGGCAGCCCCAGCATTTT. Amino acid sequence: CASTRGDREWQPQHF.

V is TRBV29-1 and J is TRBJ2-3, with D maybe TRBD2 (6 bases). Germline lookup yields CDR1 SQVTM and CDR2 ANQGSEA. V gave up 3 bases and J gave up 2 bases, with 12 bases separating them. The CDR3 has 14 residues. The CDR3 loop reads CSVDRIAVTDTQYF. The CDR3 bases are TGCAGCGTTGACCGAATAGCGGTCACAGATACGCAGTATTTT.

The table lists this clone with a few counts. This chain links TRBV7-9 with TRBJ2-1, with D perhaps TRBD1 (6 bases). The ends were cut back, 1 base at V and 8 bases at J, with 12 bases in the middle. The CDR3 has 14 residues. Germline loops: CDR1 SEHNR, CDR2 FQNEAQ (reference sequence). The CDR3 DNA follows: TGTGCCAGCAGCTTAGTATCAGGGGCCGATGAGCAGTTCTTC. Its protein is CASSLVSGADEQFF.

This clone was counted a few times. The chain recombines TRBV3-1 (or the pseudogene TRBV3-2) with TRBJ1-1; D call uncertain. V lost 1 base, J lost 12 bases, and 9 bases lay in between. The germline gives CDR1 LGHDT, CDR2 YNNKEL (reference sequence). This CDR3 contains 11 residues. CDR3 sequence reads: CASSQAPLTFF. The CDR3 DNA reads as TGTGCCAGCAGCCAAGCCCCTCTGACTTTCTTT.

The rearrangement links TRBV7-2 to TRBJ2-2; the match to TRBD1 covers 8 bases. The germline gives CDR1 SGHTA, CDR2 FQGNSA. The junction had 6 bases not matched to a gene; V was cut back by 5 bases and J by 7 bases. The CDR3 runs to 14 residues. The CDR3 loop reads CASSPGQAGGELFF. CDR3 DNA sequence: TGTGCCAGCAGCCCGGGACAGGCTGGCGGGGAGCTGTTTTTT.

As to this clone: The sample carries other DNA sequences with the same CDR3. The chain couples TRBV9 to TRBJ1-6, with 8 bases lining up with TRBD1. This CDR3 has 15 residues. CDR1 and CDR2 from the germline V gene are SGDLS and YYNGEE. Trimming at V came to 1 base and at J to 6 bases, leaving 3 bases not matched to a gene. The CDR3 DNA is TGTGCCAGCAGCGTATCCGACAGGGGTAATTCACCCCTCCACTTT. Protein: CASSVSDRGNSPLHF.

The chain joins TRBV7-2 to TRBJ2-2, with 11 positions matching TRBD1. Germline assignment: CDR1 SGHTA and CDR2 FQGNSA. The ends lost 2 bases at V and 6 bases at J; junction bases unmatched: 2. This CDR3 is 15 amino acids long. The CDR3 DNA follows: TGTGCCAGCAGCTTAATGGGACAGGGGGCCGGGGAGCTGTTTTTT. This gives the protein CASSLMGQGAGELFF.

CDR3 amino acids: CASTGRGDTEAFF. The CDR3 DNA follows: TGTGCCAGCACGGGGCGCGGGGACACTGAAGCTTTCTTT. The V gene is TRBV28, the J gene TRBJ1-1, with a tentative D call TRBD1 (5 bases). Trimming pared 7 bases from V and 3 bases from J, leaving 12 bases between. The CDR3 totals 13 residues. Germline CDR1 reads MDHEN; CDR2 reads SYDVKM.

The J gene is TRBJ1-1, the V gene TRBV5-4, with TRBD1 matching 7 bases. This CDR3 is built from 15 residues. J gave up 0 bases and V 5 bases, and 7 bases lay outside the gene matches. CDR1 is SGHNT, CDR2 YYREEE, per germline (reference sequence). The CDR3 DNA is TGTGCCAGCAGTCCCGGGACAGTCATGAACACTGAAGCTTTCTTT. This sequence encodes CASSPGTVMNTEAFF.